The next 31 T cell receptor beta chains were all read from a single sample in a study of T-cell reconstitution after alpha-beta-depleted transplantation in children. A library of TCRbeta sequences, prepared with unique molecular identifiers, was generated. MiXCR, run by TCRdb on the PCR reads, gives a single entry per CDR3 protein. The data show about 540,000 distinct CDR3 sequences, roughly 27% seen once. This material consisted of PBMCs, taken before TCRalphabeta/CD19-depleted stem cell transplant. The receptor set was obtained from a boy under three years old with Wiskott-Aldrich syndrome, due to receive a stem cell transplant.

The chain combines TRBV5-1 with TRBJ2-2; D is uncertain. CDR1 is SGHRS, CDR2 YFSETQ, per germline. The CDR3 has 14 amino acids. With 5 bases removed from V and 0 bases from J, the gap between germline ends came to 8 bases. The CDR3 sequence is CASRSQTNTGELFF. The CDR3 DNA follows: TGCGCCAGCAGATCCCAGACGAACACCGGGGAGCTGTTTTTT.

This clonotype turned up a few times. V usage is TRBV2 and J usage is TRBJ1-4; D call uncertain. Germline V gene lookup returns CDR1 SNHLY and CDR2 FYNNEI. There are 11 residues in the CDR3. V was pared by 7 bases and J by 5 bases, with 5 bases between. CDR3 protein: CASKANEKLFF. The CDR3 DNA sequence: TGTGCCAGCAAGGCGAATGAAAAACTGTTTTTT.

The chain links TRBV7-2 to TRBJ1-1; TRBD1 matches at 7 bases. Looked up from germline, CDR1 is SGHTA and CDR2 is FQGNSA. J was trimmed by 3 bases and V by 0 bases; bases with no gene match: 4. The CDR3 runs to 15 residues. The DNA for the CDR3 is TGTGCCAGCAGCTTAGCCACAGGGGCGTACACTGAAGCTTTCTTT. It is translated as CASSLATGAYTEAFF.

The table lists this clonotype with a few counts. The rearrangement links TRBV7-9 to TRBJ2-1; 12 bases fit TRBD2. This CDR3 region has 17 residues. Germline trimming cut 1 base from V and 7 bases from J; bases unmatched to any gene: 8. Germline V gives CDR1 SEHNR, CDR2 FQNEAQ (reference sequence). DNA for the CDR3: TGTGCCAGCAGCTTAGGGGCACTAGCGGGAGGTGGAAATGAGCAGTTCTTC. As protein: CASSLGALAGGGNEQFF. The full variable domain, completed using reference TRBV7-9 and TRBJ2-1, is DTGVSQNPRHKITKRGQNVTFRCDPISEHNRLYWYRQTLGQGPEFLTYFQNEAQLEKSRLLSDRFSAERPKGSFSTLEIQRTEQGDSAMYLCASSLGALAGGGNEQFFGPGTRLTVL.

This clonotype showed up just a few times. This chain links TRBV5-1 with TRBJ2-1, with 15 nucleotides matching TRBD2. Trimming took 1 base from V and 10 from J; bases not matched to a gene: 3. Germline lookup yields CDR1 SGHRS and CDR2 YFSETQ. The CDR3 length is 15 residues. The CDR3 coding sequence is TGCGCCAGCAGCTTGAGGACTAGCGGGAGGGGCGAGCAGTTCTTC. It encodes CASSLRTSGRGEQFF.

The J gene is TRBJ2-1, the V gene TRBV28; D ambiguous. The V end lost 10 bases, the J end lost 11 bases, and 12 bases lay between the germline ends. The CDR3 runs to 10 residues. Per germline, CDR1 MDHEN and CDR2 SYDVKM. DNA of the CDR3: TGTGCCACGCTCTCTTGGAAGCAGTTCTTC. Its protein is CATLSWKQFF.

This clonotype was observed a few times. The V gene is TRBV27, the J gene TRBJ1-2, with D tentatively TRBD1 (6 bases). This CDR3 spans 14 amino acids. Germline V lookup: CDR1 MNHEY, CDR2 SMNVEV (reference sequence). Trimming stripped 3 bases from V and 6 bases from J, with 14 bases between. Written as DNA, the CDR3 is TGTGCCAGCAGTTTGGCAGGGGATGGTAATGGCTACACCTTC. It encodes CASSLAGDGNGYTF.

This clonotype was seen a handful of times. This chain joins TRBV12-3 or TRBV12-4 and TRBJ1-2; D not resolved. The CDR3 sequence is 15 residues long. V lost 0 bases and J lost 4, with 12 bases in between. CDR3: CASSLAFSRSYGYTF. The CDR3 DNA reads TGTGCCAGCAGTTTAGCATTCAGTCGATCCTATGGCTACACCTTC.

The genes are TRBV4-1 and TRBJ2-7; possibly TRBD1 for D (7 bases). V lost 3 bases and J 6 bases, leaving 9 bases between the germline ends. Germline loops: CDR1 MGHRA, CDR2 YSYEKL. This CDR3 has 12 residues. The CDR3 DNA follows: TGCGCCAGCAGCCAGCAGGGGGGCGAGCAGTACTTC. Translating gives CASSQQGGEQYF.

This clonotype was detected a few times. This rearrangement joins TRBV6-1 to TRBJ2-1; D call uncertain. In germline, CDR1 is MNHNS, CDR2 SASEGT. Trimming removed 6 bases from V and 4 bases from J, with 16 bases in between. The CDR3 is made up of 15 amino acids. CDR3 in amino acids: CASRIVWQTYNEQFF. The CDR3, as DNA: TGTGCCAGCAGAATCGTTTGGCAGACTTACAATGAGCAGTTCTTC.

V and J are TRBV29-1 and TRBJ2-7, with 7 nucleotides matching TRBD1. Germline V lookup: CDR1 SQVTM, CDR2 ANQGSEA. V lost 7 bases to trimming and J lost 2 bases; unmatched junction nucleotides: 8. The CDR3 is 13 amino acids. CDR3 sequence (DNA): TGCAGCGCGCCCGGGACAGAACCCTACGAGCAGTACTTC. Protein product: CSAPGTEPYEQYF.

The chain combines TRBV12-3 or TRBV12-4 with TRBJ2-2; D could derive from TRBD1 or TRBD2 (5 bases each). This CDR3 is 17 amino acids long. Trimming removed 0 bases at V and 5 bases at J, with 16 bases between. In nucleotides, the CDR3 is TGTGCCAGCAGTTTAGCGCCTGTCGGGGCGCGAACCGGGGAGCTGTTTTTT. Protein sequence: CASSLAPVGARTGELFF.

This clonotype turned up a few times. The chain has TRBV5-6 and TRBJ2-6; tentative D call: TRBD1 (6 bases). The V end lost 4 bases, the J end lost 2 bases, and 13 bases lay between the germline ends. The CDR3 has 16 amino acids. Per germline, CDR1 SGHDT and CDR2 YYEEEE. The CDR3 region is CASSRKTGTGANVLTF. The CDR3 DNA reads as TGTGCCAGCAGCCGAAAAACAGGGACTGGGGCCAACGTCCTGACTTTC.

This clonotype was detected only a few times. This chain uses TRBV9 with TRBJ2-1, with TRBD2 matching 8 bases. The CDR3 loop spans 15 amino acids. Trimming took 0 bases from V and 5 from J; bases not matched to a gene: 4. The germline CDR1 and CDR2 sequences are SGDLS and YYNGEE. The CDR3 protein is CASSVASGSHNEQFF. In DNA form, the CDR3 reads TGTGCCAGCAGCGTAGCCAGCGGGAGCCACAATGAGCAGTTCTTC.

V gene TRBV30 combines with J gene TRBJ1-5; D unclear. Germline lookup yields CDR1 GTSNPN and CDR2 SVGIG (reference sequence). This CDR3 region has 13 residues. V was shortened by 2 bases and J by 7 bases, with 12 bases between the two germline ends. The CDR3 spells CAWSWGGYQPQHF. DNA for the CDR3: TGTGCCTGGAGTTGGGGAGGGTACCAGCCCCAGCATTTT.

This clonotype has just a few counts. The chain recombines TRBV20-1 with TRBJ2-4; D uncertain. From germline, CDR1 is DFQATT and CDR2 SNEGSKA (reference sequence). V was clipped by 4 bases and J by 0 bases, with 13 bases between them. The CDR3 consists of 15 residues. The CDR3 DNA follows: TGCAGTGCTACCGGCTTACAGTTAGCCAAAAACATTCAGTACTTC. As protein: CSATGLQLAKNIQYF.

This clonotype has more than one count but fewer than ten. The chain links TRBV6-1 to TRBJ1-2, with 10 bases aligning to TRBD1. The CDR3 totals 16 residues. J gave up 4 bases and V 7 bases, and 12 bases lay outside the gene matches. The V gene's germline CDR1 is MNHNS and CDR2 SASEGT. The CDR3 DNA reads TGTGCCAGCACCCAGACAGGGGGCTCTCGAGGCTATGGCTACACCTTC. Translating gives CASTQTGGSRGYGYTF.

This clonotype was seen a few times. The chain joins TRBV29-1 to TRBJ2-1; D possibly uses TRBD1 or TRBD2 (5 bases each). The CDR3 totals 17 residues. Trimming stripped 1 base from V and 6 bases from J, with 22 bases between. Germline V gene sequence: CDR1 SQVTM, CDR2 ANQGSEA. CDR3 in amino acids: CSVEGYRDRGWSNEQFF. For the CDR3, the DNA is TGCAGCGTTGAAGGGTACCGGGACCGCGGGTGGAGCAATGAGCAGTTCTTC.

This clonotype was seen only a few times. This chain connects TRBV27 to TRBJ1-6; D call uncertain. Germline V gene lookup returns CDR1 MNHEY and CDR2 SMNVEV (reference sequence). With 3 bases removed from V and 7 bases from J, the gap between germline ends came to 16 bases. The CDR3 runs to 16 residues. CDR3 sequence reads: CASSLRVSGGNSPLHF. CDR3 DNA sequence: TGTGCCAGCAGTTTGAGGGTTTCGGGTGGGAATTCACCCCTCCACTTT.

The chain couples TRBV6-5 to TRBJ2-1, with a possible D match to TRBD2 (6 bases). The CDR3 is made up of 19 amino acids. V was trimmed by 2 bases and J by 8 bases, leaving 28 bases between them. CDR1 and CDR2 from the germline V gene are MNHEY and SVGAGI. CDR3 DNA sequence: TGTGCCAGCAGTTACCACCTAGTGCGAGGACTACCAACCGACGATGAGCAGTTCTTC. Translation gives CASSYHLVRGLPTDDEQFF.

The gene calls are TRBV15 and TRBJ2-2; a possible D gene is TRBD2 (5 bases). The CDR3 length is 14 residues. Looked up from germline, CDR1 is LNHNV and CDR2 is YYDKDF (reference sequence). Deletions cut 0 bases from V and 7 bases from J, with 9 bases between. As DNA, the CDR3 is TGTGCCACCAGCAGAGATACGGGATTCGGGGAGCTGTTTTTT. This codes for CATSRDTGFGELFF.

This clonotype has only a few counts. The chain combines TRBV5-1 with TRBJ2-1; D is perhaps TRBD1 (6 bases). Germline loops: CDR1 SGHRS, CDR2 YFSETQ. The CDR3 is 14 residues long. V was shortened by 4 bases and J by 1 base, with 9 bases between the two germline ends. CDR3 protein: CASSPQGSYNEQFF. CDR3 DNA: TGCGCCAGCAGCCCCCAGGGGTCCTACAATGAGCAGTTCTTC.

This clonotype occurred a few times. The chain combines TRBV10-3 with TRBJ2-5, with 7 positions matching TRBD2. The CDR3 length is 14 residues. J lost 5 bases, V lost 6 bases, and 9 bases had no gene match. CDR1 and CDR2 from the germline V gene are ENHRY and SYGVKD. CDR3 sequence reads: CAIRRDGGGETQYF. The DNA of the CDR3 is TGTGCCATCAGGAGAGATGGGGGAGGGGAGACCCAGTACTTC.

The rearrangement links TRBV12-3 or TRBV12-4 to TRBJ1-1; TRBD1 might be the D (5 bases). CDR3 length equals 12 residues. V gave up 5 bases and J gave up 7 bases, with 11 bases separating them. The CDR3 here is CASSPRDREAFF. The CDR3 nucleotides are TGTGCCAGCAGTCCCCGGGACCGTGAAGCTTTCTTT.

A note on this clonotype: A read error may produce the germline difference seen at one junction end. The J gene is TRBJ2-4, the V gene TRBV4-2, with 7 bases that match TRBD1. The CDR3 is 16 amino acids. CDR1 and CDR2 (germline): LGHNA, YNFKEQ. Here the CDR3 DNA reads TGTGCCAGCAGCCAAGTAGACAGGGAAGCCAAAAACAGTCAGTACTTC. It specifies CASSQVDREAKNSQYF.

A note on this clonotype: The germline gene is not matched at one end of the junction; a read error may be the cause. The chain joins TRBV10-3 to TRBJ1-2; TRBD1 matches at 8 bases. CDR1 is ENHRY and CDR2 is SYGVKD in the germline V gene. The CDR3 extends over 14 amino acids. The CDR3 loop is CAIGRTGTNFGYTF. DNA for the CDR3: TGTGCCATCGGAAGGACAGGGACGAACTTTGGCTACACCTTC.

This clonotype has a handful of counts. The chain links TRBV3-1 to TRBJ1-1; D perhaps matches TRBD1 (6 bases). Trimming took 4 bases from V and 3 from J, leaving 15 bases between them. The CDR3 contains 15 residues. Germline assignment: CDR1 LGHDT and CDR2 YNNKEL (reference sequence). CDR3 amino acids: CASSPDSNRDTEAFF. The CDR3 region has the DNA TGTGCCAGCAGCCCGGACAGTAATAGGGACACTGAAGCTTTCTTT.

This clonotype was observed a few times. The chain uses TRBV29-1 and TRBJ1-1; D unresolved. Looked up from germline, CDR1 is SQVTM and CDR2 is ANQGSEA. The CDR3 runs 13 residues. Trimming pared 4 bases from V and 1 base from J, leaving 10 bases between. The CDR3 bases are TGCAGCGTTGTGAGGACGACGAACACTGAAGCTTTCTTT. As protein: CSVVRTTNTEAFF.

There are a few counts of this clonotype. Written as DNA, the CDR3 is TGCAGCGTTTACGGAGCCTCTACCAAAAACATTCAGTACTTC. Translating it yields CSVYGASTKNIQYF. The chain recombines TRBV29-1 with TRBJ2-4; no firm D call. V lost 5 bases to trimming and J lost 2 bases, with 13 bases between them. Germline V gene data show CDR1 as SQVTM and CDR2 as ANQGSEA. The CDR3 is 14 amino acids.

The chain joins TRBV10-3 to TRBJ1-5, with 11 bases lining up with TRBD1. The CDR3 has 15 amino acids. The ends lost 7 bases at V and 4 bases at J; junction bases unmatched: 6. Germline loops: CDR1 ENHRY, CDR2 SYGVKD. CDR3 in DNA: TGTGCCATCAAGGGGACAGGGGGACCAAATCAGCCCCAGCATTTT. Translated: CAIKGTGGPNQPQHF.

The V and J genes are TRBV7-7 and TRBJ2-3; 12 nucleotides agree with TRBD2. Trimming removed 6 bases from V and 4 bases from J; junction bases left unmatched: 5. The CDR3 is 15 amino acids. Germline CDR1 SSHAT, CDR2 FNYEAQ (reference sequence). The CDR3 region has the DNA TGTGCCAGCAGGCCGACTAGCGGGAGCCCAGATACGCAGTATTTT. Amino acid sequence: CASRPTSGSPDTQYF.